This entry lists 28 T cell receptor beta chains sequenced from one sample in a study of cytomegalovirus exposure and HLA in healthy donors. The primer mix had 60 Vbeta and 13 Jbeta primers. The table came from immunoSEQ multiplex PCR; TCRdb's copy has only in-frame clones and leaves some out. This table has under 200,000 clones, more than 9.5% appearing once. Sequenced material: PBMCs. The receptors were sampled from a man aged 45-65 years in good health and CMV-seropositive.

This clone has only a few counts. The rearrangement joins TRBV2 to TRBJ2-1, with TRBD1 matching 9 bases. V shed 7 bases and J 9 bases; nucleotides not matched to a gene: 10. The CDR3 loop spans 14 amino acids. Germline loops: CDR1 SNHLY, CDR2 FYNNEI. The CDR3 region is CASIGTGPNREQFF. CDR3 coding DNA: TGTGCCAGCATAGGGACAGGGCCAAATCGTGAGCAGTTCTTC. The variable domain in full, completed from reference TRBV2 and TRBJ2-1, reads EPEVTQTPSHQVTQMGQEVILRCVPISNHLYFYWYRQILGQKVEFLVSFYNNEISEKSEIFDDQFSVERPDGSNFTLKIRSTKLEDSAMYFCASIGTGPNREQFFGPGTRLTVL.

This clone was counted between two and nine times. J is TRBJ1-2 and V is TRBV6-6; D is perhaps TRBD1 (5 bases). The length of the CDR3 is 14 residues. From germline, CDR1 is MNHNY and CDR2 SVGAGI (reference sequence). V was pared by 5 bases and J by 2 bases, with 12 bases between. CDR3 DNA sequence: TGTGCCAGCAGTGTAAGACAGCCCAACTATGGCTACACCTTC. Translation gives CASSVRQPNYGYTF.

This clone turned up a few times. V gene TRBV7-9 combines with J gene TRBJ2-1; a weak D match, TRBD2 (5 bases). Germline lookup yields CDR1 SEHNR and CDR2 FQNEAQ (reference sequence). This CDR3 is built from 18 residues. The V and J ends lost 3 bases and 10 bases respectively, with 28 bases between them. The CDR3 bases are TGTGCCAGCAGCTTCAACTTGCTTCGGGCGGGTCTTAAAGGAGAGCAGTTCTTC. Translation: CASSFNLLRAGLKGEQFF. Variable domain in full (rest from reference TRBV7-9 and TRBJ2-1): DTGVSQNPRHKITKRGQNVTFRCDPISEHNRLYWYRQTLGQGPEFLTYFQNEAQLEKSRLLSDRFSAERPKGSFSTLEIQRTEQGDSAMYLCASSFNLLRAGLKGEQFFGPGTRLTVL.

This clone was seen only a few times. The chain combines TRBV19 with TRBJ1-4, with D possibly TRBD1 on 5 matching bases. This CDR3 comprises 11 residues. Germline V lookup: CDR1 LNHDA, CDR2 SQIVND (reference sequence). Between the trimmed V and J ends, which lost 8 bases and 8 bases, there was a span of 9 bases. The CDR3 is CASSDNEKLFF. The CDR3 DNA reads TGTGCCAGTTCGGACAACGAAAAACTGTTTTTT.

The chain uses TRBV6-1 and TRBJ2-7; 8 bases map to TRBD1. V shed 3 bases and J 4 bases; nucleotides not matched to a gene: 5. The CDR3 extends over 14 amino acids. Germline V gene data show CDR1 as MNHNS and CDR2 as SASEGT. CDR3 nucleotides: TGTGCCAGCAGTGAGCAGGGGGCGTCGTACGAGCAGTACTTC. The encoded protein is CASSEQGASYEQYF.

This clone turned up a few times. The J gene is TRBJ2-7, the V gene TRBV6-5, with D possibly TRBD2 on 7 matching bases. This CDR3 has 15 residues. V lost 5 bases to trimming and J lost 7 bases, with 21 bases between them. Germline V gives CDR1 MNHEY, CDR2 SVGAGI. The CDR3 loop is CASSPFAGASFEQYF. Here the CDR3 DNA reads TGTGCCAGCAGTCCCTTTGCGGGGGCCTCATTTGAGCAGTACTTC.

Only a few counts were recorded for this clone. This chain uses TRBV5-1 with TRBJ1-1; 7 positions match TRBD1. Looked up from germline, CDR1 is SGHRS and CDR2 is YFSETQ. The junction had 11 bases not matched to a gene; V was cut back by 7 bases and J by 5 bases. The CDR3 runs to 14 residues. The CDR3 sequence: CASSTAGGFTEAFF. For the CDR3, the DNA is TGCGCCAGCTCGACCGCAGGGGGGTTTACTGAAGCTTTCTTT. Variable domain in full (rest from reference TRBV5-1 and TRBJ1-1): KAGVTQTPRYLIKTRGQQVTLSCSPISGHRSVSWYQQTPGQGLQFLFEYFSETQRNKGNFPGRFSGRQFSNSRSEMNVSTLELGDSALYLCASSTAGGFTEAFFGQGTRLTVV.

This chain links TRBV4-1 with TRBJ1-1; D is ambiguous. V lost 3 bases and J 2 bases, leaving 7 bases between the germline ends. The CDR3 is 13 amino acids. Germline-derived CDR1 and CDR2 are MGHRA and YSYEKL. The CDR3 DNA is TGCGCCAGCAGCCACCGAGCCAACACTGAAGCTTTCTTT. Amino acids: CASSHRANTEAFF.

The rearrangement joins TRBV18 to TRBJ1-2; TRBD1 aligns across 7 bases. This CDR3 is 14 amino acids long. Unmatched junction bases numbered 14, after V lost 8 bases and J lost 8 bases. The germline V gene encodes CDR1 KGHSH and CDR2 LQKENI. This chain's CDR3 is CASQRGQNSQGYTF. The CDR3 DNA follows: TGTGCCAGCCAACGGGGACAGAACTCTCAAGGCTACACCTTC.

This clone has more than one count but fewer than ten. This chain joins TRBV27 and TRBJ1-4; a possible D gene is TRBD1 (6 bases). Germline V gene sequence: CDR1 MNHEY, CDR2 SMNVEV (reference sequence). The CDR3 is 13 amino acids. V was cut by 6 bases and J by 8 bases, with 13 bases left in between. The CDR3 coding sequence is TGTGCCAGCAGGACACAGGGACTAGAAAAACTGTTTTTT. Translation gives CASRTQGLEKLFF.

This clone has only a few counts. The chain joins TRBV30 to TRBJ1-2; D is unresolved. Trimming removed 3 bases at V and 3 bases at J, with 14 bases between. From germline, CDR1 is GTSNPN and CDR2 SVGIG (reference sequence). The CDR3 runs 14 residues. This chain's CDR3 is CAWSAAGNYYGYTF. CDR3 nucleotide sequence: TGTGCCTGGAGCGCAGCGGGGAACTACTATGGCTACACCTTC.

V and J are TRBV7-2 and TRBJ2-7; the match to TRBD2 covers 9 bases. The junction had 8 bases not matched to a gene; V was cut back by 2 bases and J by 0 bases. Germline assignment: CDR1 SGHTA and CDR2 FQGNSA. This CDR3 is 17 amino acids long. The CDR3: CASSLFSAGGSSYEQYF. Written as DNA, the CDR3 is TGTGCCAGCAGCTTATTCTCTGCGGGGGGGAGCTCCTACGAGCAGTACTTC.

This clone was detected a few times. V and J are TRBV7-2 and TRBJ2-3; no reliable D call. Germline-derived CDR1 and CDR2 are SGHTA and FQGNSA. Trimming pared 1 base from V and 0 bases from J, leaving 5 bases between. The CDR3 consists of 14 residues. CDR3 sequence reads: CASSLELSTDTQYF. CDR3 DNA sequence: TGTGCCAGCAGCTTAGAGCTAAGCACAGATACGCAGTATTTT. Using reference TRBV7-2 and TRBJ2-3 for the parts outside the CDR3, the full variable domain is GAGVSQSPSNKVTEKGKDVELRCDPISGHTALYWYRQSLGQGLEFLIYFQGNSAPDKSGLPSDRFSAERTGGSVSTLTIQRTQQEDSAVYLCASSLELSTDTQYFGPGTRLTVL.

This clone has just a few counts. The V gene is TRBV25-1, the J gene TRBJ2-5; D unclear. The V gene lost 4 bases and the J gene lost 4 bases, with 4 bases spanning the gap. The CDR3 length is 11 residues. Germline V CDR1 and CDR2: MGHDK, SYGVNS. In nucleotides, the CDR3 is TGTGCCAGCAGTGGTCTAGAGACCCAGTACTTC. Translating it yields CASSGLETQYF.

The rearrangement uses TRBV7-2 and TRBJ1-4, with 12 nucleotides matching TRBD1. Germline CDR1 is SGHTA and CDR2 is FQGNSA. V lost 3 bases and J lost 7; bases outside the gene matches: 6. The CDR3 loop spans 16 amino acids. The DNA for the CDR3 is TGTGCCAGCAGCTTCACCGGGACAGGGGGCTTTGAAAAACTGTTTTTT. This gives the protein CASSFTGTGGFEKLFF.

Only a few counts were recorded for this clone. The chain joins TRBV7-2 to TRBJ1-5; D unclear. This CDR3 spans 13 amino acids. The V end was cut by 9 bases, the J end by 1 base, with 10 bases between. The germline V gene has CDR1 SGHTA and CDR2 FQGNSA. This CDR3 is CASSWRSNQPQHF. The CDR3 nucleotides are TGTGCCAGTAGTTGGAGGAGCAATCAGCCCCAGCATTTT.

This clone was observed a handful of times. The chain uses TRBV7-2 and TRBJ2-7; a possible D gene is TRBD2 (7 bases). The CDR3 runs to 15 residues. Trimming removed 5 bases at V and 3 bases at J, with 17 bases between. Looked up from germline, CDR1 is SGHTA and CDR2 is FQGNSA. The CDR3 spells CASSPRAGALYEQYV. Here the CDR3 DNA reads TGTGCCAGCAGCCCTAGGGCGGGGGCACTCTACGAGCAGTACGTC.

This clone was detected only a few times. V and J are TRBV6-1 and TRBJ1-4; D call uncertain. Per germline, CDR1 MNHNS and CDR2 SASEGT. CDR3 length equals 14 residues. Trimming took 6 bases from V and 6 from J, leaving 14 bases between them. The CDR3 region is CASRRSQLDEKLFF. CDR3 nucleotide sequence: TGTGCCAGCAGAAGGAGCCAACTGGATGAAAAACTGTTTTTT.

This clone was observed a handful of times. The chain links TRBV29-1 to TRBJ2-7; TRBD1 matches 11 bases. V shed 6 bases, J shed 1 base, and the junction held 8 bases outside the gene matches. The CDR3 sequence is 15 residues long. CDR1 is SQVTM, CDR2 ANQGSEA, per germline. The CDR3 loop reads CSVAVGTGGSYEQYV. CDR3 bases: TGCAGCGTCGCCGTCGGGACAGGGGGTTCCTACGAGCAGTACGTC.

This clone turned up a few times. The chain couples TRBV5-1 to TRBJ2-2; 9 bases align to TRBD2. Germline CDR1 SGHRS, CDR2 YFSETQ. V lost 0 bases, J lost 1 base, and 4 bases stayed unmatched. The length of the CDR3 is 17 residues. The CDR3: CASSLALAGKNTGELFF. The CDR3 region has the DNA TGCGCCAGCAGCTTGGCTCTAGCGGGAAAGAACACCGGGGAGCTGTTTTTT.

This clone was observed a few times. V gene TRBV4-3 combines with J gene TRBJ1-1; TRBD1 is a possible D gene (6 bases). The CDR3 consists of 14 residues. The germline V gene has CDR1 LGHNA and CDR2 YSLEER. V was cut by 2 bases and J by 4 bases, with 11 bases left in between. The CDR3 DNA sequence: TGCGCCAGCAGCCAACAACACAGGGCCACTGAAGCTTTCTTT. It translates to CASSQQHRATEAFF.

This clone has only one observation. J is TRBJ2-5 and V is TRBV28; 9 bases are a match to TRBD2. This CDR3 is 15 amino acids long. Germline V gene data show CDR1 as MDHEN and CDR2 as SYDVKM. Trimming at V came to 0 bases and at J to 3 bases, leaving 2 bases not matched to a gene. The CDR3 sequence is CASSLWSSGEETQYF. As DNA, the CDR3 is TGTGCCAGCAGTTTATGGTCTAGCGGGGAAGAGACCCAGTACTTC.

The chain has TRBV5-1 and TRBJ2-3; 9 nucleotides agree with TRBD2. This CDR3 contains 17 residues. V shed 0 bases and J 6 bases; nucleotides not matched to a gene: 11. Looked up from germline, CDR1 is SGHRS and CDR2 is YFSETQ. The CDR3 protein is CASSLDPAGGILDTQYF. CDR3 sequence (DNA): TGCGCCAGCAGCTTGGATCCAGCGGGGGGAATTCTTGATACGCAGTATTTT.

This clone has just a few counts. The chain carries TRBV21-1 and TRBJ1-4; the table's D call, TRBD1, was not checked against the DNA. TRBV21-1 is termed a pseudogene. CDR3 size: 16 residues. The CDR3 DNA reads TGTGCCACAAACTTAGATCCCCACAGGGCCAATGAAAAACTGTTTTTT. This encodes CATNLDPHRANEKLFF.

DNA of the CDR3: TGTGCCACCAGCAAGATGGAGGCCCGTGAGACCCAGTACTTC. Protein: CATSKMEARETQYF. This chain joins TRBV15 and TRBJ2-5; tentatively, D is TRBD2 (5 bases). Germline values: CDR1 LNHNV, CDR2 YYDKDF (reference sequence). The CDR3 has 14 amino acids. Trimming cost V 4 bases and J 5 bases, with 14 bases left between them. Together with reference TRBV15 and TRBJ2-5, the CDR3 gives the full variable domain: DAMVIQNPRYQVTQFGKPVTLSCSQTLNHNVMYWYQQKSSQAPKLLFHYYDKDFNNEADTPDNFQSRRPNTSFCFLDIRSPGLGDTAMYLCATSKMEARETQYFGPGTRLLVL.

The sample holds a few counts of this clone. The V call is TRBV15, the J call TRBJ1-2; the D is unclear. This CDR3 is 12 amino acids long. Looked up from germline, CDR1 is LNHNV and CDR2 is YYDKDF (reference sequence). V was trimmed by 5 bases and J by 2 bases, leaving 6 bases between them. The CDR3 here is CATSQENYGYTF. The CDR3 region has the DNA TGTGCCACCAGCCAGGAAAACTATGGCTACACCTTC.

The chain has TRBV2 and TRBJ2-5; possibly TRBD1 for D (5 bases). Germline V gene data show CDR1 as SNHLY and CDR2 as FYNNEI. The CDR3 has 13 amino acids. The germline V and J ends were trimmed by 4 bases and 5 bases, with 11 bases remaining between them. The CDR3 reads CASSGGSYETQYF. DNA for the CDR3: TGTGCCAGCAGTGGGGGCAGTTACGAGACCCAGTACTTC.

This clone was found a few times. The rearrangement links TRBV19 to TRBJ1-4, with TRBD1 identical over 8 bases. Germline V lookup: CDR1 LNHDA, CDR2 SQIVND (reference sequence). V lost 1 base, J lost 8 bases, and 6 bases stayed unmatched. The CDR3 runs to 15 residues. DNA of the CDR3: TGTGCCAGTAGTATAGTCAGGGGGCGCCCGGAAAAACTGTTTTTT. Translating gives CASSIVRGRPEKLFF.